What follows is one T cell receptor beta chain and its context. Its antigen is still unknown. Because it lacks the conserved phenylalanine or tryptophan at the end, this CDR3 is likely a read error. The DNA is left out, because the CDR3 cannot be placed on it with certainty; the CDR3 is given as TCRdb lists it. Preparation of the library involved multiplex PCR. Sequencing relied on an Ion Torrent PGM. For the approximately 25-patient analysis, adaptor-ligated barcode primers were used to amplify TRBV12-4/TRBJ1-2 clonotypes. TRBV12-4/TRBJ1-2 amplicons from the roughly 25-patient cohort were sequenced on the Ion Personal Genome Machine system. The authors processed their data as follows. Sequencing data were pooled across the five patients for each of nine subset-tissue groups and compared by unsupervised clustering of TCR gene usage. Repertoire similarity was calculated with the Morisita-Horn index, weighting shared sequences by their contribution to each repertoire. TCRdb applied fastp at Q25 and MiXCR to the public reads, then kept only in-frame beta chains. Every CDR3 protein is listed once, alongside the most common genes and DNA of its rows. The V and J calls shown here were made by TCRdb, not taken from the authors' results. The sample table holds under 150 distinct CDR3 sequences, of which approximately 25% were seen once. Approximately 50% of the sample is taken by the ten largest.

Cells that were CD4+CD25+CD127-/low were isolated as Tregs. In a larger cohort of around 21 breast cancer patients, a single TRBV12-4/TRBJ1-2 rearrangement was sequenced in tumor Tregs and in blood Treg, naive and memory CD4+ cells. Ficoll density gradient centrifugation was used to isolate mononuclear cells from lymph nodes or from 45 to 50 ml of peripheral blood. Sorted cell populations were confirmed by FACS to exceed 90% purity. With termini counted, the CDR3 has 14 amino acids. The data stem from a study (dated by TCRdb to the mid-2010s). For the wider study: Whether tumor-infiltrating Tregs in breast cancer are recruited from blood Tregs or converted in situ from other CD4+ T cell subsets was tested. General conclusions and limits of the study: Across 23 patients, about 12% of tumor Treg TRBV12-4/TRBJ1-2 sequences were found to be shared with naive CD4+ cells, compared with under 2.3% shared with blood Tregs or memory cells. The validation in the larger cohort was limited to a single TCR beta V-J rearrangement instead of whole repertoires. The TCR gene usage of tumor memory CD4+ T cells clustered together with blood and lymph node memory CD4+ cells and with lymph node naive CD4+ cells. Tumor-infiltrating Treg TCR alpha and beta sequences overlapped most with tumor naive CD4+ T cells, then with blood naive CD4+ T cells.

Specimen: Tregs sorted from blood. The receptor's source is a female donor with breast cancer. The chain joins TRBV12-3 or TRBV12-4 to TRBJ1-2; whether TRBD1, the table's D call, matches the DNA was not checked. The CDR3 has the sequence CASSPSTTGFYSYT.